This is a list of T cell receptor beta chains from one sample in a study of vaccination and CD4 T cells after COVID-19. TCRdb re-called the PCR reads through MiXCR, storing one row per CDR3 protein. The sample contains some 13,000 distinct CDR3 sequences, 55% to 80% of which appear only once. Their specific antigens are unknown. The sample here was CD4+ T cells from blood, cultured in vitro, taken before SARS-CoV-2 vaccination. The receptors come from a human donor who had recovered from COVID-19. Each CDR3 is given with its conserved first and last residue. A D gene is named only where the DNA matches it firmly. Size values are once, few and many counts, or a class for expanded clones, and some rows have none.

clone size,J gene,D gene,V gene,CDR3 protein,CDR3 DNA
few,TRBJ2-7,TRBD1,TRBV7-9,CASSRQGVYYEQYF,TGTGCCAGCAGCCGACAGGGGGTGTATTACGAGCAGTACTTC
NA,TRBJ2-4,TRBD2,TRBV10-3,CAISEDREANIQYF,TGTGCCATCAGTGAAGACCGGGAGGCAAACATTCAGTACTTC
once,TRBJ2-7,NA,TRBV10-2,CASSAQSYEQYF,TGCGCCAGCAGTGCCCAGAGCTACGAGCAGTACTTC
NA,TRBJ2-7,NA,TRBV10-3,CAIGGIRVNSYEQYF,TGTGCCATCGGCGGCATCAGAGTAAATTCCTACGAGCAGTACTTC
NA,TRBJ2-2,TRBD2,TRBV5-1,CASSLEAAGGPGELFF,TGCGCCAGCAGCTTGGAAGCAGCGGGAGGGCCCGGGGAGCTGTTTTTT
NA,TRBJ2-3,TRBD2,TRBV20-1,CSARDSGRSGDTQYF,TGCAGTGCTAGAGATAGCGGGAGGAGCGGAGATACGCAGTATTTT
NA,TRBJ1-3,NA,TRBV7-2,CASSLVGRPGAGNTIYF,TGTGCCAGCAGCTTAGTGGGCAGGCCTGGCGCTGGAAACACCATATATTTT
NA,TRBJ1-2,NA,TRBV4-3,CASSQAVGVGGYTF,TGCGCCAGCAGCCAAGCCGTGGGGGTTGGTGGCTACACCTTC
once,TRBJ2-2,TRBD2,TRBV7-9,CASSLTSGSTYTGELFF,TGTGCCAGCAGCTTAACTAGCGGGAGTACATACACCGGGGAGCTGTTTTTT
few,TRBJ1-1,NA,TRBV27,CASSPYIEAFF,TGTGCCAGCAGTCCATATATTGAAGCTTTCTTT
NA,TRBJ2-2,TRBD2,TRBV6-2/TRBV6-3,CASSSTRLTSGRAVRIGELFF,TGTGCCAGCAGTTCGACCCGCCTGACTAGCGGGAGGGCAGTTCGGATCGGGGAGCTGTTTTTT
few,TRBJ2-4,TRBD1,TRBV6-2/TRBV6-3,CASMRQGGLAKNIQYF,TGTGCCAGCATGAGACAGGGCGGTCTAGCCAAAAACATTCAGTACTTC
NA,TRBJ2-3,TRBD2,TRBV7-9,CASSSEREGRGDTQYF,TGTGCCAGCAGCTCCGAGCGGGAGGGCCGTGGAGATACGCAGTATTTT
NA,TRBJ2-3,TRBD2,TRBV20-1,CSARREGARGADTQYF,TGCAGTGCTAGACGGGAGGGTGCCAGGGGCGCAGATACGCAGTATTTT
NA,TRBJ1-1,NA,TRBV20-1,CSARGAGNTEAFF,TGCAGTGCTAGGGGGGCCGGGAACACTGAAGCTTTCTTT
few,TRBJ2-1,NA,TRBV20-1,CSASKGSPASYNEQFF,TGCAGTGCTAGTAAAGGGAGCCCAGCCTCCTACAATGAGCAGTTCTTC
NA,TRBJ2-3,NA,TRBV7-6,CASSHGGGYTDTQYF,TGTGCCAGCAGCCATGGCGGGGGCTACACAGATACGCAGTATTTT
medium-sized,TRBJ1-3,NA,TRBV10-2,CASSADSGNTIYF,TGCGCCAGCAGTGCAGACTCTGGAAACACCATATATTTT
NA,TRBJ2-1,NA,TRBV7-2,CASSSESTLSYNEQFF,TGTGCCAGCAGCTCCGAATCAACACTCTCCTACAATGAGCAGTTCTTC
once,TRBJ2-6,NA,TRBV19,CASSIGASSGANVLTF,TGTGCCAGTAGTATTGGGGCGTCCTCCGGGGCCAACGTCCTGACTTTC
NA,TRBJ2-3,NA,TRBV10-1,CASSPQGLSTDTQYF,TGCGCCAGCAGCCCCCAGGGATTGAGCACAGATACGCAGTATTTT
NA,TRBJ1-5,NA,TRBV28,CASRGAYSNQPQHF,TGTGCCAGCAGAGGGGCATATAGCAATCAGCCCCAGCATTTT
few,TRBJ1-5,TRBD1,TRBV20-1,CSARVLTGVQPQHF,TGCAGTGCTAGAGTTTTGACAGGGGTTCAGCCCCAGCATTTT
NA,TRBJ2-2,TRBD2,TRBV7-3,CASSLTGPGLASGELFF,TGTGCCAGCAGCTTAACGGGGCCGGGACTAGCGTCCGGGGAGCTGTTTTTT
NA,TRBJ2-3,TRBD2,TRBV20-1,CSAGEAGTTDTQYF,TGCAGTGCGGGGGAAGCGGGGACCACAGATACGCAGTATTTT
NA,TRBJ2-5,NA,TRBV28,CASRLGRDTQYF,TGTGCCAGCAGGCTAGGACGGGACACCCAGTACTTC
NA,TRBJ2-4,NA,TRBV7-2,CASSLGGSAKNIQYF,TGTGCCAGCAGCTTAGGCGGGTCAGCCAAAAACATTCAGTACTTC